The 16 T cell receptor beta chains listed next were all sequenced from one sample in a study of blood T cell repertoires in COVID-19. Sequenced by immunoSEQ multiplex PCR; TCRdb stores in-frame clones only, minus some. The repertoire has about 55,000 clones, 80% to 95% of them found once; the top ten carry about 16%. Material: peripheral blood. The receptors were sampled from a man older than 75 with acute or convalescent COVID-19.

This clone showed up just once. The chain carries TRBV30 and TRBJ1-2; 8 nucleotides align to TRBD1. V shed 2 bases, J shed 6 bases, and the junction held 14 bases outside the gene matches. Germline CDR1 reads GTSNPN; CDR2 reads SVGIG (reference sequence). The CDR3 extends over 16 amino acids. The CDR3 reads CAWSNSLDRAEDGYTF. The CDR3, as DNA: TGTGCCTGGAGTAACTCACTGGACAGGGCAGAAGATGGCTACACCTTC. The whole variable domain, filled in from reference TRBV30 and TRBJ1-2, reads SQTIHQWPATLVQPVGSPLSLECTVEGTSNPNLYWYRQAAGRGLQLLFYSVGIGQISSEVPQNLSASRPQDRQFILSSKKLLLSDSGFYLCAWSNSLDRAEDGYTFGSGTRLTVV.

The chain joins TRBV27 to TRBJ1-2, with TRBD1 as a possible D gene (5 bases). The CDR3 is made up of 14 amino acids. Deletions cut 4 bases from V and 4 bases from J, with 13 bases between. Germline lookup yields CDR1 MNHEY and CDR2 SMNVEV (reference sequence). CDR3 in amino acids: CASSSGILRYGYTF. In nucleotides, the CDR3 is TGTGCCAGCAGTTCAGGGATCTTACGCTATGGCTACACCTTC.

The chain has TRBV20-1 and TRBJ2-3, with 8 bases identical to TRBD2. V lost 3 bases, J lost 2 bases, and 7 bases stayed unmatched. Germline V CDR1 and CDR2: DFQATT, SNEGSKA (reference sequence). This CDR3 is 15 amino acids long. The CDR3 reads CSASQAGDTTDTQYF. The CDR3 DNA follows: TGCAGTGCTAGTCAAGCGGGGGACACCACAGATACGCAGTATTTT.

This clone was seen once. This chain connects TRBV7-8 to TRBJ1-5; D remains ambiguous. From germline, CDR1 is SGHVS and CDR2 FQNEAQ. The germline V and J ends were trimmed by 5 bases and 0 bases, with 20 bases remaining between them. This CDR3 is built from 18 residues. This chain's CDR3 is CASSPQNPQRDSNQPQHF. The CDR3 DNA is TGTGCCAGCAGCCCCCAAAACCCCCAGAGGGATAGCAATCAGCCCCAGCATTTT.

This chain uses TRBV3-1 (or the pseudogene TRBV3-2) with TRBJ1-1, with D perhaps matching TRBD1 (6 bases). CDR1 is LGHDT, CDR2 YNNKEL, per germline (reference sequence). The ends were cut back, 3 bases at V and 6 bases at J, with 14 bases in the middle. This CDR3 comprises 14 residues. The CDR3 DNA follows: TGTGCCAGCAGCCACCCACAGGGTAACGCTGAAGCTTTCTTT. Residues: CASSHPQGNAEAFF.

This clone was seen only once. V usage is TRBV19 and J usage is TRBJ2-2, with D unclear. The CDR3 covers 14 residues. Trimming pared 2 bases from V and 0 bases from J, leaving 4 bases between. Germline-derived CDR1 and CDR2 are LNHDA and SQIVND (reference sequence). The CDR3, as DNA: TGTGCCAGTAGTATAATAGCGAACACCGGGGAGCTGTTTTTT. Translation: CASSIIANTGELFF.

A single count supports this clone. The chain is built from TRBV6-6 and TRBJ2-5; 8 nucleotides match TRBD2. This CDR3 region has 14 residues. Trimming at V came to 7 bases and at J to 1 base, leaving 5 bases not matched to a gene. Germline CDR1 is MNHNY and CDR2 is SVGAGI (reference sequence). As DNA, the CDR3 is TGTGCCAGCAAACTAGCGGCGCTCCAAGAGACCCAGTACTTC. Amino acid sequence: CASKLAALQETQYF.

This chain connects TRBV3-1 (or the pseudogene TRBV3-2) to TRBJ2-5; D possibly corresponds to TRBD1 (5 bases). V lost 1 base, J lost 0 bases, and 12 bases lay in between. CDR3 length equals 16 residues. CDR1 LGHDT and CDR2 YNNKEL come from the germline V gene (reference sequence). The CDR3, as DNA: TGTGCCAGCAGCCAAGCTCGGACACTCAACCAAGAGACCCAGTACTTC. Its protein is CASSQARTLNQETQYF.

The rearrangement joins TRBV7-8 to TRBJ2-7; 7 bases match TRBD1. The V segment lost 2 bases and the J segment 5 bases; nucleotides outside the gene matches: 9. Germline CDR1 reads SGHVS; CDR2 reads FQNEAQ. The CDR3 is made up of 15 amino acids. Written as DNA, the CDR3 is TGTGCCAGCAGCTTACCCCTAACAGGGGCCCACGAGCAGTACTTC. This sequence encodes CASSLPLTGAHEQYF.

The chain is built from TRBV6-4 and TRBJ2-1, with TRBD2 matching over 8 bases. The germline CDR1 and CDR2 sequences are MRHNA and SNTAGT. The CDR3 sequence is 16 residues long. V lost 11 bases, J lost 4 bases, and 16 bases stayed unmatched. In DNA form, the CDR3 reads TGTGCCTGCATCGTTGTCGGCGGGGGGATTTACAATGAGCAGTTCTTC. It translates to CACIVVGGGIYNEQFF.

The V and J genes are TRBV29-1 and TRBJ2-2, with D possibly matching TRBD1 (5 bases). V lost 6 bases and J 6 bases, leaving 17 bases between the germline ends. The germline V gene has CDR1 SQVTM and CDR2 ANQGSEA. The CDR3 consists of 14 residues. The CDR3 sequence is CSVLKGPSAGELFF. CDR3 in DNA: TGCAGCGTCCTAAAGGGGCCAAGTGCCGGGGAGCTGTTTTTT.

The DNA for the CDR3 is TGTGCCAGTACCACACCGGGACTCGATGCCCCTTATTTTCCAGATACGCAGTATTTT. Its translation is CASTTPGLDAPYFPDTQYF. The J gene is TRBJ2-3, the V gene TRBV19, with TRBD2 as a possible D gene (6 bases). The V and J ends lost 7 bases and 4 bases respectively, with 30 bases between them. This CDR3 has 19 amino acids. Germline CDR1 reads LNHDA; CDR2 reads SQIVND (reference sequence).

The V call is TRBV18, the J call TRBJ1-4, with D possibly being TRBD1 (6 bases). The length of the CDR3 is 16 residues. CDR1 and CDR2 (germline): KGHSH, LQKENI. V gave up 5 bases and J gave up 0 bases, with 13 bases separating them. In DNA, the CDR3 is TGTGCCAGCTCAGAACAGGGAGTTGCAACTAATGAAAAACTGTTTTTT. Translating it yields CASSEQGVATNEKLFF.

This clone was observed a handful of times. The CDR3 loop reads CAWSGGTPPRDTQYF. The DNA of the CDR3 is TGTGCCTGGAGTGGGGGGACACCGCCCCGAGATACGCAGTATTTT. The V and J genes are TRBV30 and TRBJ2-3, with D possibly being TRBD1 (6 bases). Germline V gene lookup returns CDR1 GTSNPN and CDR2 SVGIG (reference sequence). The length of the CDR3 is 15 residues. Trimming removed 1 base at V and 5 bases at J, with 16 bases between.

The V gene is TRBV5-1, the J gene TRBJ2-7; D might be TRBD1 (6 bases). Trimming took 2 bases from V and 3 from J, leaving 12 bases between them. The CDR3 has 14 amino acids. Germline V gene data show CDR1 as SGHRS and CDR2 as YFSETQ. The CDR3 DNA reads as TGCGCCAGCAGCTTTATCACAGGGAGCTACGAGCAGTACTTC. Residues: CASSFITGSYEQYF.

The rearrangement uses TRBV19 and TRBJ1-5; maybe TRBD1 (6 bases). The CDR3 covers 15 residues. Trimming cost V 1 base and J 3 bases, with 10 bases left between them. Germline V gene data show CDR1 as LNHDA and CDR2 as SQIVND (reference sequence). This CDR3 is CASSIGDRHNQPQHF. The CDR3, as DNA: TGTGCCAGTAGTATAGGTGACAGGCACAATCAGCCCCAGCATTTT.